In this sample, the clone carrying this T cell receptor (beta chain) turned up a few times. Its antigen is as yet unknown. From germline, CDR1 is SGHKS and CDR2 YYEKEE (reference sequence). V was clipped by 4 bases and J by 7 bases, with 12 bases between them. This CDR3 has 13 residues. Once RNA had been extracted, it was reverse transcribed into cDNA to act as the sequencing template. Produced via immunoSEQ multiplex PCR; TCRdb's table is partial and in-frame only. The sample has 150,000 to 200,000 clones; around 50% are singletons. The sample comes from a study of CD8+ T cells in alopecia areata. At the level of the study: Patients in the treated group were given tofacitinib by mouth, 5 to 10 mg twice a day. Tofacitinib continued for 6 to 18 months and was then withheld for 6 months.

General study findings and limits: Scalp lesions, especially in alopecia totalis/universalis, had higher clonality than normal scalp. The study also sequences resident alphabeta T cells of normal skin in scalp samples.

This rearrangement joins TRBV5-5 to TRBJ1-5, with a possible D match to TRBD1 (5 bases). This specimen was CD4+ T cells sorted from blood, taken at week 0. This receptor was obtained from a human donor with alopecia areata. CDR3 in DNA: TGTGCCAGCAGCATCTCGGGGGAGCAGCCCCAGCATTTT. It yields the protein CASSISGEQPQHF.